The 17 T cell receptor beta chains below come from one sample, sequenced in a study of control samples from healthy donors and cancer patients. Using immunoSEQ multiplex PCR, the repertoire was profiled, and TCRdb retains in-frame clones only, with some absent. Of 130,000 to 150,000 clones listed, about 93% were seen once; the top ten hold approximately 15%. The sequenced sample was PBMCs. The receptors were gathered from a man in his 60s with colorectal cancer.

The genes are TRBV5-5 and TRBJ2-7; 7 positions match TRBD1. The CDR3 is 15 residues long. Germline trimming cut 1 base from V and 2 bases from J; bases unmatched to any gene: 6. Germline CDR1 is SGHKS and CDR2 is YYEKEE (reference sequence). CDR3 in DNA: TGTGCCAGCAGCTTGCAGGGACAGCCGACCTACGAGCAGTACTTC. Protein product: CASSLQGQPTYEQYF.

The chain recombines TRBV28 with TRBJ2-7; the D is unclear. This CDR3 contains 13 residues. With 3 bases removed from V and 0 bases from J, the gap between germline ends came to 6 bases. Germline-derived CDR1 and CDR2 are MDHEN and SYDVKM. CDR3 coding DNA: TGTGCCAGCAGTTTTGGTACCTCCTACGAGCAGTACTTC. Residues: CASSFGTSYEQYF.

The chain has TRBV7-9 and TRBJ2-7; D may be TRBD2 (6 bases). Looked up from germline, CDR1 is SEHNR and CDR2 is FQNEAQ (reference sequence). Trimming shortened V by 1 base and J by 2 bases, and 15 bases separated the two germline ends. The CDR3 runs to 16 residues. CDR3 DNA sequence: TGTGCCAGCAGCTTAGGATCCGGAGGGGCCGCCTACGAGCAGTACTTC. Translation gives CASSLGSGGAAYEQYF.

The genes are TRBV5-4 and TRBJ1-6; 9 nucleotides align to TRBD1. The CDR3 has 14 amino acids. Germline lookup yields CDR1 SGHNT and CDR2 YYREEE (reference sequence). After removal of 4 bases from V and 10 bases from J, the junction contained 6 bases not matched to a gene. CDR3 nucleotides: TGTGCCAGCAGCCCGGGACAGGGAGGATCACCCCTCCACTTT. It codes for CASSPGQGGSPLHF.

The rearrangement uses TRBV6-1 and TRBJ1-4; D uncertain. This CDR3 is built from 14 residues. V shed 3 bases and J shed 3 bases, with 8 bases lying between them. The germline V gene encodes CDR1 MNHNS and CDR2 SASEGT. The CDR3 loop reads CASSDGVANEKLFF. DNA of the CDR3: TGTGCCAGCAGTGACGGGGTGGCTAATGAAAAACTGTTTTTT.

Only one count was recorded for this clone. The chain uses TRBV6-2 or TRBV6-3 and TRBJ2-7; no definite D call. V was pared by 0 bases and J by 0 bases, with 15 bases between. The CDR3 contains 17 residues. Germline CDR1 is MNHEY and CDR2 is SVGEGT. The CDR3 DNA sequence: TGTGCCAGCAGTTACTCGCAGTTCCCACCGATCTCCTACGAGCAGTACTTC. Translated: CASSYSQFPPISYEQYF.

This clone occurred a few times. This chain uses TRBV6-4 with TRBJ2-3; 7 nucleotides agree with TRBD1. The CDR3 loop spans 15 amino acids. V was clipped by 6 bases and J by 2 bases; unmatched bases: 8. Germline loops: CDR1 MRHNA, CDR2 SNTAGT. CDR3 sequence reads: CASSPKGANTDTQYF. In DNA, the CDR3 is TGTGCCAGCAGCCCTAAGGGGGCAAACACAGATACGCAGTATTTT.

In DNA form, the CDR3 reads TGTGCCAGCAGCCTAGACCTGGGCCAGCGCGGCTACACCTTC. Its protein is CASSLDLGQRGYTF. The chain employs TRBV7-9 and TRBJ1-2, with D unresolved. CDR1 and CDR2 from the germline V gene are SEHNR and FQNEAQ (reference sequence). The CDR3 has 14 amino acids. The V end lost 5 bases, the J end lost 8 bases, and 18 bases lay between the germline ends.

The chain has TRBV10-3 and TRBJ2-7; D is undetermined. The CDR3 covers 15 residues. The germline V and J ends were trimmed by 4 bases and 1 base, with 14 bases remaining between them. CDR1 is ENHRY and CDR2 is SYGVKD in the germline V gene. The DNA of the CDR3 is TGTGCCATCAGTGTTAGGCAGATCTCTTCCTACGAGCAGTACTTC. Translation: CAISVRQISSYEQYF.

The chain links TRBV28 to TRBJ1-1, with TRBD1 matching over 7 bases. Germline CDR1 and CDR2: MDHEN and SYDVKM. The CDR3 sequence is 16 residues long. V lost 5 bases to trimming and J lost 0 bases; unmatched junction nucleotides: 9. CDR3 region: CASSPETGSMNTEAFF. DNA of the CDR3: TGTGCCAGCAGTCCCGAGACAGGGAGCATGAACACTGAAGCTTTCTTT.

The chain links TRBV7-2 to TRBJ2-1; TRBD2 agrees at 13 bases. V lost 5 bases, J lost 5 bases, and 6 bases stayed unmatched. The CDR3 extends over 16 amino acids. Germline values: CDR1 SGHTA, CDR2 FQGNSA. CDR3 residues: CASSPTSGGPDNEQFF. Here the CDR3 DNA reads TGTGCCAGCAGCCCGACTAGCGGGGGGCCAGACAATGAGCAGTTCTTC.

The gene calls are TRBV5-1 and TRBJ1-2; D remains ambiguous. V lost 0 bases and J 1 base, leaving 7 bases between the germline ends. The CDR3 contains 14 residues. Germline CDR1 is SGHRS and CDR2 is YFSETQ. The DNA of the CDR3 is TGCGCCAGCAGCTTGGTTCCCGATAACTATGGCTACACCTTC. It is translated as CASSLVPDNYGYTF.

Comment on this clone: At one end the junction does not follow the germline gene, possibly because of a read error. The V gene is TRBV7-9, the J gene TRBJ1-4; tentative D call: TRBD1 (6 bases). CDR1 SEHNR and CDR2 FQNEAQ come from the germline V gene (reference sequence). The CDR3 has 16 residues. The CDR3 DNA is TGTGCCAGCAGCCTAGCGGTCGGGGGCGGAGGTGAAAAACTGTTTTTT. It specifies CASSLAVGGGGEKLFF. The entire variable domain, with the rest obtained from reference TRBV7-9 and TRBJ1-4, is as follows: DTGVSQNPRHKITKRGQNVTFRCDPISEHNRLYWYRQTLGQGPEFLTYFQNEAQLEKSRLLSDRFSAERPKGSFSTLEIQRTEQGDSAMYLCASSLAVGGGGEKLFFGSGTQLSVL.

Notes on this clone: Its ends do not fully match the called genes, so a read error is possible. The chain employs TRBV5-1 and TRBJ1-2; TRBD1 matches 9 bases. From germline, CDR1 is SGHRS and CDR2 YFSETQ. This CDR3 has 12 residues. The CDR3 DNA sequence: TGCGCCGGGGGACAGGGAGAAAGTGTAAGGGGCTTC. This translates into CAGGQGESVRGF.

Written as DNA, the CDR3 is TGTGCCAGCAGCAAGGACAGGTTCAACTATGGCTACACCTTC. Protein product: CASSKDRFNYGYTF. V and J are TRBV5-5 and TRBJ1-2; 7 bases line up with TRBD1. Germline V gives CDR1 SGHKS, CDR2 YYEKEE (reference sequence). V lost 4 bases, J lost 2 bases, and 5 bases stayed unmatched. The CDR3 extends over 14 amino acids.

Here the CDR3 DNA reads TGTGCCAGTAGTATTCGGGCAGTGACGAACACCGGGGAGCTGTTTTTT. Residues: CASSIRAVTNTGELFF. The J gene is TRBJ2-2, the V gene TRBV19; D not certain. CDR3 size: 16 residues. Germline V gene sequence: CDR1 LNHDA, CDR2 SQIVND (reference sequence). With 3 bases removed from V and 0 bases from J, the gap between germline ends came to 11 bases.

The rearrangement joins TRBV4-2 to TRBJ2-7; D unclear. This CDR3 has 13 amino acids. Trimming shortened V by 0 bases and J by 6 bases, and 9 bases separated the two germline ends. CDR1 is LGHNA and CDR2 is YNFKEQ in the germline V gene. DNA for the CDR3: TGTGCCAGCAGCCAAGAGGTGAAGAGCGAGCAGTACTTC. This encodes CASSQEVKSEQYF.